This T cell receptor beta chain came from a study of blood T cell repertoires in COVID-19. Here immunoSEQ multiplex PCR was the method, and the copy in TCRdb shows in-frame clones only, minus some. The sample has 68,000 or so clones; about nine tenths are singletons. Germline V gene data show CDR1 as SGDLS and CDR2 as YYNGEE. The CDR3 is made up of 14 amino acids. Trimming took 3 bases from V and 6 from J; bases not matched to a gene: 7. This sequence originates from a man between 25 and 39 years old with acute or convalescent COVID-19. Source material: peripheral blood. V is TRBV9 and J is TRBJ2-3, with 7 bases matching TRBD1. This CDR3 reads CASSEGAGRDTQYF. CDR3 DNA sequence: TGTGCCAGCAGCGAGGGGGCGGGCCGGGATACGCAGTATTTT.